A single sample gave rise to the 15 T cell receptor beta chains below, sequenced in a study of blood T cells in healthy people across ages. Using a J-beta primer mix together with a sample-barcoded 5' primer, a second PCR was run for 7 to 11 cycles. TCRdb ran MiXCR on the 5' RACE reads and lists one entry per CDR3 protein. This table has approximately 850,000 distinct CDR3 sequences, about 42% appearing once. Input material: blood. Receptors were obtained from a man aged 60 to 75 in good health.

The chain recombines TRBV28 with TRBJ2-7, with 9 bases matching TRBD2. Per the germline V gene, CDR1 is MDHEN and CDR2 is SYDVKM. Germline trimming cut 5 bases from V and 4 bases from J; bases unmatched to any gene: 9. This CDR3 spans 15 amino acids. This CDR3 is CASSPRASGDYEQYF. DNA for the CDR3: TGTGCCAGCAGTCCAAGGGCTAGCGGGGATTACGAGCAGTACTTC.

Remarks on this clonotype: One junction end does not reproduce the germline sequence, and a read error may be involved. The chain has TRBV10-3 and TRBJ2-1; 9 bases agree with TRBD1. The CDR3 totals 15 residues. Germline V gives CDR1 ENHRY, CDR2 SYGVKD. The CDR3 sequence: CATSVGQGSMNEQFF. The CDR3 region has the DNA TGTGCCACCAGTGTTGGACAGGGGAGTATGAATGAGCAGTTCTTC.

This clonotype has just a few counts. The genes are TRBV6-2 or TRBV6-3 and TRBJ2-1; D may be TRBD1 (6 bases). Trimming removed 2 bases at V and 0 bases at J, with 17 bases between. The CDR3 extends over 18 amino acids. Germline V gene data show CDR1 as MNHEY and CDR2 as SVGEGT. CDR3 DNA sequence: TGTGCCAGCAGTTACCCCCCGGGACAACTCCTCTCCTACAATGAGCAGTTCTTC. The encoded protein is CASSYPPGQLLSYNEQFF.

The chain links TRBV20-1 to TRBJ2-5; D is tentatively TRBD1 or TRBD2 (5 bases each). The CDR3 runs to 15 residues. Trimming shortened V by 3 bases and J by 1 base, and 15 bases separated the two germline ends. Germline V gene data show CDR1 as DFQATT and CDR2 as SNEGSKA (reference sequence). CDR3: CSARAGTTAQETQYF. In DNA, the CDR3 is TGCAGTGCTAGGGCTGGGACCACGGCCCAAGAGACCCAGTACTTC.

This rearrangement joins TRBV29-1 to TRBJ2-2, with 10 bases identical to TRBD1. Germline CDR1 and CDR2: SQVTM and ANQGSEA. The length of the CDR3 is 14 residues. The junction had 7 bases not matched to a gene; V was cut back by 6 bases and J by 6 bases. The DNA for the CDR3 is TGCAGCGTGCGGGACAGGGGAATTTCCGGGGAGCTGTTTTTT. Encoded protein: CSVRDRGISGELFF.

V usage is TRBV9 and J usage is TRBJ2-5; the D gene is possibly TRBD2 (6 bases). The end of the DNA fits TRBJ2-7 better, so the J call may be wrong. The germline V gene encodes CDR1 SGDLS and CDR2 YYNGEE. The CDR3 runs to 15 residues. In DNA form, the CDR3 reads TGTGCCAGCAGCGTAGTGGCGGGGCCGAGAGGCGAGCAGTACTTC. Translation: CASSVVAGPRGEQYF.

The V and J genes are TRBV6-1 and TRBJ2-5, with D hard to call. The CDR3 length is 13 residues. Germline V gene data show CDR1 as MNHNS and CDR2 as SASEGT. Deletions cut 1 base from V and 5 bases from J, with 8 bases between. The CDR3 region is CASSEGSSETQYF. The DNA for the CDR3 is TGTGCCAGCAGTGAAGGAAGCTCGGAGACCCAGTACTTC.

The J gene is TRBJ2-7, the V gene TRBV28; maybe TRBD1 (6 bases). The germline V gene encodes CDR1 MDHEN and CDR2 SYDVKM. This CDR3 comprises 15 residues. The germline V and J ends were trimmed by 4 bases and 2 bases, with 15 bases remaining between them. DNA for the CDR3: TGTGCCAGCAGTTCCAGGACCAGGGGTACCTACGAGCAGTACTTC. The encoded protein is CASSSRTRGTYEQYF.

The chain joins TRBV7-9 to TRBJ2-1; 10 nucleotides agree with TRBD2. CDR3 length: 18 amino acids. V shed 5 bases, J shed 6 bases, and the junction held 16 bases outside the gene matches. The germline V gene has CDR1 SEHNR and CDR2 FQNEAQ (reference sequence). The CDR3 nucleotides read TGTGCCAGCAGCACCCAGCGGGGGGGCAAAAGGGAGATCAATGAGCAGTTCTTC. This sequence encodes CASSTQRGGKREINEQFF. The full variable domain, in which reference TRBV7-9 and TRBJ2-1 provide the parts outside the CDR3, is DTGVSQNPRHKITKRGQNVTFRCDPISEHNRLYWYRQTLGQGPEFLTYFQNEAQLEKSRLLSDRFSAERPKGSFSTLEIQRTEQGDSAMYLCASSTQRGGKREINEQFFGPGTRLTVL.

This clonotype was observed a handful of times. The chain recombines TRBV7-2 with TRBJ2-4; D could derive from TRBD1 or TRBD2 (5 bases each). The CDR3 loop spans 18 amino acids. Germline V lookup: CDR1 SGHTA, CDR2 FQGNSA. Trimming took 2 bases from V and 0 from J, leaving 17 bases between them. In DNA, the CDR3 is TGTGCCAGCAGCTTAATGGGTTCCGGGGCCAGAGCCAAAAACATTCAGTACTTC. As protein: CASSLMGSGARAKNIQYF.

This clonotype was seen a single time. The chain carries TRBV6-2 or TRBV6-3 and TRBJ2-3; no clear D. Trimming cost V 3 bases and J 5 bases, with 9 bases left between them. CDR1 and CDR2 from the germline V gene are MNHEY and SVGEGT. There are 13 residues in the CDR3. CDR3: CASSYTGGDTQYF. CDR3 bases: TGTGCCAGCAGTTATACGGGCGGAGATACGCAGTATTTT.

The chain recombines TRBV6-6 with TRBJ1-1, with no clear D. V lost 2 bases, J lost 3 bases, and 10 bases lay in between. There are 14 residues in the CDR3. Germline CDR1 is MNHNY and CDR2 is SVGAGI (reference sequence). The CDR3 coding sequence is TGTGCCAGCAGTTACCTAGGCGCGGACACTGAAGCTTTCTTT. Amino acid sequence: CASSYLGADTEAFF.

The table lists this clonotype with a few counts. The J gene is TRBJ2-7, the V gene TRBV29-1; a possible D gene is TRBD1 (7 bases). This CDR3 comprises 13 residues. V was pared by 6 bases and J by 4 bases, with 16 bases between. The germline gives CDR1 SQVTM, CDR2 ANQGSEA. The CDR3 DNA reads TGCAGCGTGCGTGGGGCAGGGGGGTACGAGCAGTACTTC. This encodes CSVRGAGGYEQYF.

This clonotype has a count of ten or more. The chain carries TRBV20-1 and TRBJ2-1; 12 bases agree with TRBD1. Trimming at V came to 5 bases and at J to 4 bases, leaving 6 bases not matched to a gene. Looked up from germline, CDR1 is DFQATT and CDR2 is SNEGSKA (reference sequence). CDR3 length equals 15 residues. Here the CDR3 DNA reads TGCAGTGCTGGGGGACAGGGGGCAATTTACAATGAGCAGTTCTTC. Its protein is CSAGGQGAIYNEQFF.

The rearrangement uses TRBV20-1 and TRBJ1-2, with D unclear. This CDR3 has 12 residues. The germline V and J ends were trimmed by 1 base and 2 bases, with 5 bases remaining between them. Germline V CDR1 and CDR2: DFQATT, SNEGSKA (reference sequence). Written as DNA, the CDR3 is TGCAGTGCTAGAGGGCAGAACTATGGCTACACCTTC. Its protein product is CSARGQNYGYTF.